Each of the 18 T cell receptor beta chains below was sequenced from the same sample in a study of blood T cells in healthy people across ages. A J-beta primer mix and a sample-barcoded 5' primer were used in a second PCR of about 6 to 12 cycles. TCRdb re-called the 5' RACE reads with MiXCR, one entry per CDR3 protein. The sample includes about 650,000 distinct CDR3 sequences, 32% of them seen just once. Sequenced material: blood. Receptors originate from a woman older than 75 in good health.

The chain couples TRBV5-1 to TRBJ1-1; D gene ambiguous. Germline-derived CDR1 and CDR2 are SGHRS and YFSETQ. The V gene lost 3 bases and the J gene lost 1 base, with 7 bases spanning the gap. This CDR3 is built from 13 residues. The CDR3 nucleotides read TGCGCCAGCAGCTGGTCGGAGAACACTGAAGCTTTCTTT. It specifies CASSWSENTEAFF.

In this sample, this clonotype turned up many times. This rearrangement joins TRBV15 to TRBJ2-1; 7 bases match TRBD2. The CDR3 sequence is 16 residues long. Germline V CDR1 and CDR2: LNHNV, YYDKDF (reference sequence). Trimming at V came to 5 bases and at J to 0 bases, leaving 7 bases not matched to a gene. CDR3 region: CATSLGSGVSYNEQFF. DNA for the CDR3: TGTGCCACCAGCCTGGGGAGCGGGGTCTCCTACAATGAGCAGTTCTTC.

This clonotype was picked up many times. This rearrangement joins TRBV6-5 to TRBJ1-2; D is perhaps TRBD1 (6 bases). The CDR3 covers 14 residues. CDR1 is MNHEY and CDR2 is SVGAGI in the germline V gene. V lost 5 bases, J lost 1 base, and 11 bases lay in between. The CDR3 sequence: CASSPGQLNYGYTF. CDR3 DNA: TGTGCCAGCAGTCCCGGACAGCTTAACTATGGCTACACCTTC.

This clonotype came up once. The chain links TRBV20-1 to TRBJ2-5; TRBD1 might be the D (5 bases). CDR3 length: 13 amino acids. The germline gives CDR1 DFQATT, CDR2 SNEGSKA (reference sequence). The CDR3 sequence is CSQRPGYQETQYF. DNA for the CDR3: TGCAGCCAACGACCAGGGTACCAAGAGACCCAGTACTTC.

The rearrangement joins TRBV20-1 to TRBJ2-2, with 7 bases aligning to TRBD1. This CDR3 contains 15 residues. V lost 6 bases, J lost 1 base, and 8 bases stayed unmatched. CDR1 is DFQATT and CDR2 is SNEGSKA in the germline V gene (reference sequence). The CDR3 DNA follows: TGCAGTGCCCAAGACCGGACAGGGAACACCGGGGAGCTGTTTTTT. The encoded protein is CSAQDRTGNTGELFF.

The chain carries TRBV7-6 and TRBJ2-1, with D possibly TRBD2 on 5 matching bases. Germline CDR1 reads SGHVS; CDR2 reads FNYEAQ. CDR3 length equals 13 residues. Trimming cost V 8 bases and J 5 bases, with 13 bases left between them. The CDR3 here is CASELAENNEQFF. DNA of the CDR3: TGTGCCAGCGAGCTAGCTGAAAACAATGAGCAGTTCTTC. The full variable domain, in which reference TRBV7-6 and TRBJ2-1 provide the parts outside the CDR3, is GAGVSQSPRYKVTKRGQDVALRCDPISGHVSLYWYRQALGQGPEFLTYFNYEAQQDKSGLPNDRFSAERPEGSISTLTIQRTEQRDSAMYRCASELAENNEQFFGPGTRLTVL.

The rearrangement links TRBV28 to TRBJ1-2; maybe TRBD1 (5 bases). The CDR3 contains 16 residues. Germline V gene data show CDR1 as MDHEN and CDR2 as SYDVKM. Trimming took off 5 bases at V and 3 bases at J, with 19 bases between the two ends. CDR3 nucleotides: TGTGCCAGCAGTCCCGGCGGAGGTCAGGGTTACTATGGCTACACCTTC. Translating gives CASSPGGGQGYYGYTF.

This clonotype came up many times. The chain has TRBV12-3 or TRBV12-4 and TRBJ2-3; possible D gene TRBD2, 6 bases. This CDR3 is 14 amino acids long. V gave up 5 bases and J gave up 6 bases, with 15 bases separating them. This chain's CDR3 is CASSVGTEGDTQYF. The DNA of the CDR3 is TGTGCCAGCAGTGTTGGGACGGAGGGGGATACGCAGTATTTT.

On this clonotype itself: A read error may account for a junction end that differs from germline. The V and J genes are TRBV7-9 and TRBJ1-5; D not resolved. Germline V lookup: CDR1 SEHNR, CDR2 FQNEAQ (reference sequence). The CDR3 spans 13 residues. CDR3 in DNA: TGTGCCGGCAGCTTATCAGGATATCAGCCCCAGCATTTT. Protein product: CAGSLSGYQPQHF.

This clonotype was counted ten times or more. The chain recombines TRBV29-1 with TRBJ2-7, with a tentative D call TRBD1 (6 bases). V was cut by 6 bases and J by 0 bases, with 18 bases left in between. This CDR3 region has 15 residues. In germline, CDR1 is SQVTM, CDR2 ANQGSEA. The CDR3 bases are TGCAGCGTCGCAAAAAGCCAGGGGTCCTCCTACGAGCAGTACTTC. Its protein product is CSVAKSQGSSYEQYF.

The CDR3 bases are TGTGCCAGCAGCCAAATTGTTCAGGGCCACTACGAGCAGTACTTC. Translated: CASSQIVQGHYEQYF. The chain links TRBV4-2 to TRBJ2-7; D is perhaps TRBD1 (5 bases). CDR1 and CDR2 from the germline V gene are LGHNA and YNFKEQ. This CDR3 has 15 residues. V dropped 2 bases and J dropped 3 bases, with 14 bases sitting between them.

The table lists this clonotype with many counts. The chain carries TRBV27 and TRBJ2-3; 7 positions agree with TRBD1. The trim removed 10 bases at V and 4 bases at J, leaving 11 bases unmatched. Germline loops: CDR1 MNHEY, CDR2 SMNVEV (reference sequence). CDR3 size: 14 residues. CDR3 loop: CATINRGIADTQYF. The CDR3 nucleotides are TGTGCCACCATAAACAGGGGCATTGCAGATACGCAGTATTTT.

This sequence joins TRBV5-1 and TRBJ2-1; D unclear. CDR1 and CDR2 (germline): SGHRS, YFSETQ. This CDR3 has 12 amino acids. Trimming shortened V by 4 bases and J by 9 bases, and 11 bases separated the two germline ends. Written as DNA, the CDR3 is TGCGCCAGCAGCCTGGTAGGTATTGAGCAGTTCTTC. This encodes CASSLVGIEQFF.

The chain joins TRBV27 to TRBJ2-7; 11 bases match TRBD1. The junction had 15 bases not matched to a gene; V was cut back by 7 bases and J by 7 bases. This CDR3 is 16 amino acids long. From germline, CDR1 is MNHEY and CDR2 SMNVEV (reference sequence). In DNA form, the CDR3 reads TGTGCCAGCATGGCATTTTTAGGGACAGGGGGTTTTGAGCAGTACTTC. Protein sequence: CASMAFLGTGGFEQYF.

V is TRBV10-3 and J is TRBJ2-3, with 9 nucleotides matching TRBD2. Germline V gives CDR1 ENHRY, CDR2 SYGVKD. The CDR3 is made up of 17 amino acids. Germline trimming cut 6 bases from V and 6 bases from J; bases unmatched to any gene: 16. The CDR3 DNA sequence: TGTGCCATCAGCAGGATGGACTCGGGACTAGCCAGCGATACGCAGTATTTT. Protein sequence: CAISRMDSGLASDTQYF.

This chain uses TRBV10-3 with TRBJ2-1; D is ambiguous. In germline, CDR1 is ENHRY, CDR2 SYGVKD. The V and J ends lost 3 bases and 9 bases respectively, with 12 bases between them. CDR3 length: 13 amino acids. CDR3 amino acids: CAISEESWSEQFF. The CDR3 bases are TGTGCCATCAGTGAAGAGAGTTGGAGTGAGCAGTTCTTC.

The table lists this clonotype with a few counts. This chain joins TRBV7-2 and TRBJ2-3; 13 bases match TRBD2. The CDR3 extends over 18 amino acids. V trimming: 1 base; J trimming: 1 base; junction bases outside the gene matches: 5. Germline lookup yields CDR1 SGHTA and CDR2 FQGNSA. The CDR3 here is CASSLELAGGPGTDTQYF. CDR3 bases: TGTGCCAGCAGCTTAGAACTAGCGGGGGGGCCGGGCACAGATACGCAGTATTTT.

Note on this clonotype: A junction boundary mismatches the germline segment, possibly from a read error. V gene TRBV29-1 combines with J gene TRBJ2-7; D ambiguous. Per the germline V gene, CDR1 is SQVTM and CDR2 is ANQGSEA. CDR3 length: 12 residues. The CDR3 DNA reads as TGCAGCGTTGTGGCATCCTCCTACAAGCAGTACTTC. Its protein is CSVVASSYKQYF.